This T cell receptor (beta chain) was sequenced in a study of human T cells and chemical hapten exposure. TCRdb independently ran MiXCR on the RACE reads; one entry per CDR3 protein. This sample carries about 68,000 distinct CDR3 sequences, 9.5% to 13% of them seen once, and the ten largest clones take 4.5% to 5.5%. This clonotype has just a few counts. Per germline, CDR1 DFQATT and CDR2 SNEGSKA (reference sequence). V lost 3 bases, J lost 3 bases, and 15 bases lay in between. The CDR3 has 15 residues. Time point indicated: pre-sensitization, week 0. Indicated treatment: therapeutic diphenylcyclopropenone sensitization with weekly scalp DPC.

Sequencing was performed on whole blood, taken in connection with sensitization to the hapten diphenylcyclopropenone (DPC). The V and J genes are TRBV20-1 and TRBJ1-3; maybe TRBD1 (6 bases). The TCR sequence derives from a woman between 50 and 59 years old with alopecia areata. Some clones in this sample may be carry-over from other donors' samples. DNA for the CDR3: TGCAGTGCTAGGGAACCAGGGGCTAGTGGAAACACCATATATTTT. Translated: CSAREPGASGNTIYF.